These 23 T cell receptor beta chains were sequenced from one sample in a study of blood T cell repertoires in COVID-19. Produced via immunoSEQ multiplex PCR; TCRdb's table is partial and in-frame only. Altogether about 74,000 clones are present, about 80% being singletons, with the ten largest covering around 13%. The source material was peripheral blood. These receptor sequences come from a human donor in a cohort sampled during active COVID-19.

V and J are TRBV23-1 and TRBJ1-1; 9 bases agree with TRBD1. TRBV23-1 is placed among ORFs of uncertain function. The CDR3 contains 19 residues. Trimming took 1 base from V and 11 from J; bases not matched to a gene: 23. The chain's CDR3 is CASSQYPPGQGKGEDYAFF. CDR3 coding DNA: TGCGCCAGCAGTCAATACCCCCCCGGACAGGGGAAGGGTGAAGACTACGCTTTCTTT.

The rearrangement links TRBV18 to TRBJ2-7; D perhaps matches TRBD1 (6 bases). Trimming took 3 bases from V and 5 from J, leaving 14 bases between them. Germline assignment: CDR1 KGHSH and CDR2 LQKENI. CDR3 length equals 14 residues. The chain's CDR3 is CASSPGQGLHEQYF. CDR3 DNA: TGTGCCAGCTCACCGGGCCAGGGGTTACACGAGCAGTACTTC.

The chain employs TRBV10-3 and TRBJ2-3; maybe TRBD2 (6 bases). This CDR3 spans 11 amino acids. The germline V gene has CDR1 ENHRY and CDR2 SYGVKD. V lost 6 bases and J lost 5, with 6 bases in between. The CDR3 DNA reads TGTGCCATCAGGGGGGGAGATACGCAGTATTTT. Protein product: CAIRGGDTQYF.

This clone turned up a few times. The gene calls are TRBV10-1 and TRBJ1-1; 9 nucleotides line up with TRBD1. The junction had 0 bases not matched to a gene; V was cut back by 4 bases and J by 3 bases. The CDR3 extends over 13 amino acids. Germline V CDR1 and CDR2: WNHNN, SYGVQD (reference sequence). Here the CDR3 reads CASSGTGDTEAFF. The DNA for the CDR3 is TGCGCCAGCAGTGGGACAGGGGACACTGAAGCTTTCTTT.

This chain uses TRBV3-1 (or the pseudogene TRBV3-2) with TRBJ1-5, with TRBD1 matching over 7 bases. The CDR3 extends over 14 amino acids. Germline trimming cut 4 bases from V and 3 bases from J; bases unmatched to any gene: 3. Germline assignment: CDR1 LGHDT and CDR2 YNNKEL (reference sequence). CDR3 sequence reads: CASSLDRDNQPQHF. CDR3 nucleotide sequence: TGTGCCAGCAGCCTAGACAGGGACAATCAGCCCCAGCATTTT.

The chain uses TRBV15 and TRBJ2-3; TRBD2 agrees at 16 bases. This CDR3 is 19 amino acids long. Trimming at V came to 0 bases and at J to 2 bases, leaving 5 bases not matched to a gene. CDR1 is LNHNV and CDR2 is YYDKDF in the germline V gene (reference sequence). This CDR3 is CATSRDEGLAGGYTDTQYF. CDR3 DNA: TGTGCCACCAGCAGAGATGAGGGACTAGCGGGGGGGTACACAGATACGCAGTATTTT.

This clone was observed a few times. In nucleotides, the CDR3 is TGTGCCAGCTCACCAGGGACAGGCTATTCACCCCTCCACTTT. It codes for CASSPGTGYSPLHF. The chain uses TRBV18 and TRBJ1-6; 8 bases agree with TRBD1. CDR1 is KGHSH and CDR2 is LQKENI in the germline V gene. This CDR3 is 14 amino acids long. V shed 2 bases, J shed 8 bases, and the junction held 2 bases outside the gene matches.

CDR3 DNA sequence: TGTGCCATCAGTGAGTCTTCGCGGCGTGGAACTGAAGCTTTCTTT. This gives the protein CAISESSRRGTEAFF. The chain combines TRBV10-3 with TRBJ1-1; D call uncertain. The CDR3 is 15 residues long. Trimming shortened V by 0 bases and J by 5 bases, and 13 bases separated the two germline ends. Germline V CDR1 and CDR2: ENHRY, SYGVKD.

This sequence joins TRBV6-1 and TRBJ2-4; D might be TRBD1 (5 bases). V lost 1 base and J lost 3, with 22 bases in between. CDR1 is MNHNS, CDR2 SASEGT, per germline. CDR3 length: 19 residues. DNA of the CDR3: TGTGCCAGCAGTGAAGATCTATTTGGACACGCTGAGAGCAAAAACATTCAGTACTTC. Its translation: CASSEDLFGHAESKNIQYF.

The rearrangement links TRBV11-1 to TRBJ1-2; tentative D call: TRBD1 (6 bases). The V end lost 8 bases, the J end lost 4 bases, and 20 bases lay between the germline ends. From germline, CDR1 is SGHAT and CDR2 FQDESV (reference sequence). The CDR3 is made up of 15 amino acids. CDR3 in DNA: TGTGCCAGCCGTAACACAAGACAGGCCCCCTATGGCTACACCTTC. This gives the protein CASRNTRQAPYGYTF.

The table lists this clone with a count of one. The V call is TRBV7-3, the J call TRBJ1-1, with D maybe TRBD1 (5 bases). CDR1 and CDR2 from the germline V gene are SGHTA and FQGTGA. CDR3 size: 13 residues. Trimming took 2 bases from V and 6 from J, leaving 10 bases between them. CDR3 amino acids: CASSLGQGAEAFF. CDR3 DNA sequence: TGTGCCAGCAGCTTAGGGCAGGGTGCTGAAGCTTTCTTT.

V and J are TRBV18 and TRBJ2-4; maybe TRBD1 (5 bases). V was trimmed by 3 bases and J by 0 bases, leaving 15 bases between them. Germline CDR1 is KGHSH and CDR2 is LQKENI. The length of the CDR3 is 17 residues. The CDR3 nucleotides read TGTGCCAGCTCACCGAAGATAGGGGAACAAGCCAAAAACATTCAGTACTTC. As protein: CASSPKIGEQAKNIQYF.

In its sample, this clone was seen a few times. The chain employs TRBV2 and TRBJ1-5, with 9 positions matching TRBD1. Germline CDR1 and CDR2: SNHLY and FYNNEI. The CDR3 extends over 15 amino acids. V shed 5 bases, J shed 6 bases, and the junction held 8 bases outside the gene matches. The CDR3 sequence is CASSKDRGRGQPQHF. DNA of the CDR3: TGTGCCAGCAGTAAGGACAGGGGAAGGGGTCAGCCCCAGCATTTT.

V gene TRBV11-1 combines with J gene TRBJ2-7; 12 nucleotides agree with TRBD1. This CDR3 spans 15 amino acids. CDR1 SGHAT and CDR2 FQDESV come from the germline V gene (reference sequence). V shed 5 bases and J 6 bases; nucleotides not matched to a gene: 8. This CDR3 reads CASSLLGQGAGEQYF. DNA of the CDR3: TGTGCCAGCAGCCTCTTGGGACAGGGGGCCGGCGAGCAGTACTTC.

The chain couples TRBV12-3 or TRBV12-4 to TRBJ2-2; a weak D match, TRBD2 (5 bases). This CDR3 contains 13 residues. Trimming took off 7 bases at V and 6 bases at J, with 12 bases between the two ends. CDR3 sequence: CASNILAPGELFF. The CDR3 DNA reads TGTGCCAGCAACATTCTAGCTCCCGGGGAGCTGTTTTTT.

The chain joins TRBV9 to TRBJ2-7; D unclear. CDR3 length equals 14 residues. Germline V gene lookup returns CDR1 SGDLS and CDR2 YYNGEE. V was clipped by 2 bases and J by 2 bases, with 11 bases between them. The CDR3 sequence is CASSVTTETYEQYF. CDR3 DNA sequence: TGTGCCAGCAGCGTGACGACGGAGACCTACGAGCAGTACTTC.

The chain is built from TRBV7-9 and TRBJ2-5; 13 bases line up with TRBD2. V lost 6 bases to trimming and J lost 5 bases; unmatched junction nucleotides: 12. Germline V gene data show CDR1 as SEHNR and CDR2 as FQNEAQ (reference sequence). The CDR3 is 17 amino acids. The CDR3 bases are TGTGCCAGCAGTTTGGGTCTGACTAGCGGGGGGCGGGAGACCCAGTACTTC. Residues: CASSLGLTSGGRETQYF.

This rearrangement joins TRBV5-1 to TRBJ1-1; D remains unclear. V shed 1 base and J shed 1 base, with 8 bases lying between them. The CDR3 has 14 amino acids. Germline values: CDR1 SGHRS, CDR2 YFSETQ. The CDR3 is CASSLRHRNTEAFF. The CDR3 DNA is TGCGCCAGCAGCTTGAGACACCGGAACACTGAAGCTTTCTTT.

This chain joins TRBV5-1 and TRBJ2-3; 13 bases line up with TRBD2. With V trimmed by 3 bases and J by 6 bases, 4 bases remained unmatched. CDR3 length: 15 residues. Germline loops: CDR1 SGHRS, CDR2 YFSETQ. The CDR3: CASSSLAGGPDTQYF. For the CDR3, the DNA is TGCGCCAGCAGCTCACTAGCGGGGGGGCCGGATACGCAGTATTTT.

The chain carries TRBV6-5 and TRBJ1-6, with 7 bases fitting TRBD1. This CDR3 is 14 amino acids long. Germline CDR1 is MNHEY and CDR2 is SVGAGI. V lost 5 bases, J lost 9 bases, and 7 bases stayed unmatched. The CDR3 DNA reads TGTGCCAGCAGTCGACAGGGCGAAGGTTCACCCCTCCACTTT. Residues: CASSRQGEGSPLHF.

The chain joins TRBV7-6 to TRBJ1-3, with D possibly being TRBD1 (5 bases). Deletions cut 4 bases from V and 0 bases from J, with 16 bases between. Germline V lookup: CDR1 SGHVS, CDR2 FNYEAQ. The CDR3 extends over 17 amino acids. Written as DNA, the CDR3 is TGTGCCAGCAGCTCCCTCGGGGGGGAGAGCTCTGGAAACACCATATATTTT. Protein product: CASSSLGGESSGNTIYF.

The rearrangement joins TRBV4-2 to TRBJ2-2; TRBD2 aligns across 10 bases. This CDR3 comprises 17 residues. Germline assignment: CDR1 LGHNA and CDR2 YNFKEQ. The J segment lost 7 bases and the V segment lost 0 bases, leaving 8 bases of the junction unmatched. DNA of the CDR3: TGTGCCAGCAGCCAAGACGTGTTAGCGGGGGGCTTCGGGGAGCTGTTTTTT. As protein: CASSQDVLAGGFGELFF.

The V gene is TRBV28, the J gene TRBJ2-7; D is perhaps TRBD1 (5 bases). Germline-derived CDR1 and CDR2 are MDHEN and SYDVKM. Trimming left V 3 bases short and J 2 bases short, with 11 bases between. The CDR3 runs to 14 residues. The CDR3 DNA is TGTGCCAGCAGTTTGCCAGGGATACCCTACGAGCAGTACTTC. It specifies CASSLPGIPYEQYF. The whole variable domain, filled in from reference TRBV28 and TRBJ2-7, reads DVKVTQSSRYLVKRTGEKVFLECVQDMDHENMFWYRQDPGLGLRLIYFSYDVKMKEKGDIPEGYSVSREKKERFSLILESASTNQTSMYLCASSLPGIPYEQYFGPGTRLTVT.